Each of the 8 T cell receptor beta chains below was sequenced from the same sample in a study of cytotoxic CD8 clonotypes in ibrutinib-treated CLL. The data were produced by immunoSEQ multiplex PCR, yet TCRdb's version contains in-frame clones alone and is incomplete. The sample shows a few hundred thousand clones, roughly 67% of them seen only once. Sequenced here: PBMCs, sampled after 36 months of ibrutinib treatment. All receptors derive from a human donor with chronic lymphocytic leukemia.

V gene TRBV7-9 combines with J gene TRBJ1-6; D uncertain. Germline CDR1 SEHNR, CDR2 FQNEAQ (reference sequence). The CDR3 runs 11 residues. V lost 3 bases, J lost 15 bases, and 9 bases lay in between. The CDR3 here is CASSFGEDLHF. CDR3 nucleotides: TGTGCCAGCAGCTTTGGGGAAGACCTCCACTTT.

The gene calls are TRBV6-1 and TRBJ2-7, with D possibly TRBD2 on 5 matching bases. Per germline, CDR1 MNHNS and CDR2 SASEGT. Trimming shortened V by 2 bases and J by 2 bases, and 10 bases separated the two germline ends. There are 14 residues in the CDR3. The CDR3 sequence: CASSERRVPYEQYF. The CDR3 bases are TGTGCCAGCAGTGAACGGCGGGTCCCCTACGAGCAGTACTTC.

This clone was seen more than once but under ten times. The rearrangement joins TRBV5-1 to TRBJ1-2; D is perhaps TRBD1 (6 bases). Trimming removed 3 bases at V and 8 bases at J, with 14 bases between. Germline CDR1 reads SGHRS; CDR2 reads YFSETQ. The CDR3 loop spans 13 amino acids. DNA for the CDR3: TGCGCCAGCAGCTCCCAAGGGGGAAACGGCTACACCTTC. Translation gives CASSSQGGNGYTF.

The CDR3 sequence is CASSPLGDVLTF. CDR3 coding DNA: TGTGCCAGCTCACCACTGGGGGACGTCCTGACTTTC. The chain uses TRBV18 and TRBJ2-6; D assignment may be TRBD1 or TRBD2 (5 bases each). The CDR3 runs 12 residues. Germline loops: CDR1 KGHSH, CDR2 LQKENI. V lost 1 base and J 11 bases, leaving 6 bases between the germline ends. The whole variable domain, remainder taken from reference TRBV18 and TRBJ2-6, is NAGVMQNPRHLVRRRGQEARLRCSPMKGHSHVYWYRQLPEEGLKFMVYLQKENIIDESGMPKERFSAEFPKEGPSILRIQQVVRGDSAAYFCASSPLGDVLTFGAGSRLTVL.

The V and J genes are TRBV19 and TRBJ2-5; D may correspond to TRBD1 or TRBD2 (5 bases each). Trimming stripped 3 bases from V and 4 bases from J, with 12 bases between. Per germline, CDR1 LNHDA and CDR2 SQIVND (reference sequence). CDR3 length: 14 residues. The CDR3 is CASSIGTKGETQYF. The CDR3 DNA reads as TGTGCCAGTAGTATTGGGACCAAGGGAGAGACCCAGTACTTC.

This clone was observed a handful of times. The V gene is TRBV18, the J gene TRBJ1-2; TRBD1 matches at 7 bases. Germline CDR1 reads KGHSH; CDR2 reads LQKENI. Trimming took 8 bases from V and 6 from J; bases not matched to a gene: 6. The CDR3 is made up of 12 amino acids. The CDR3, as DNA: TGTGCCAGCCACCAGGGGGACAATGGCTACACCTTC. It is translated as CASHQGDNGYTF.

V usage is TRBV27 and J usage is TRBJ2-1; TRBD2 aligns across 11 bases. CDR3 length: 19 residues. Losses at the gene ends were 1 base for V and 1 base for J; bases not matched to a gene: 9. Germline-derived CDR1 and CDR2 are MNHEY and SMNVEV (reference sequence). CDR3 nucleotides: TGTGCCAGCAGTTTATTTGCCCCCACTAGCGGGGGTTCCTACAATGAGCAGTTCTTC. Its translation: CASSLFAPTSGGSYNEQFF.

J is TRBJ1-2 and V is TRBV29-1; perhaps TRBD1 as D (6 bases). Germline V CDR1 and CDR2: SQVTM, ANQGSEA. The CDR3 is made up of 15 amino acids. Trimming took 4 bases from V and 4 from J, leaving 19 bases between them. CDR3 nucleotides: TGCAGCGTTGTAGGGGATTCCAGGGGCACCTATGGCTACACCTTC. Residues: CSVVGDSRGTYGYTF.